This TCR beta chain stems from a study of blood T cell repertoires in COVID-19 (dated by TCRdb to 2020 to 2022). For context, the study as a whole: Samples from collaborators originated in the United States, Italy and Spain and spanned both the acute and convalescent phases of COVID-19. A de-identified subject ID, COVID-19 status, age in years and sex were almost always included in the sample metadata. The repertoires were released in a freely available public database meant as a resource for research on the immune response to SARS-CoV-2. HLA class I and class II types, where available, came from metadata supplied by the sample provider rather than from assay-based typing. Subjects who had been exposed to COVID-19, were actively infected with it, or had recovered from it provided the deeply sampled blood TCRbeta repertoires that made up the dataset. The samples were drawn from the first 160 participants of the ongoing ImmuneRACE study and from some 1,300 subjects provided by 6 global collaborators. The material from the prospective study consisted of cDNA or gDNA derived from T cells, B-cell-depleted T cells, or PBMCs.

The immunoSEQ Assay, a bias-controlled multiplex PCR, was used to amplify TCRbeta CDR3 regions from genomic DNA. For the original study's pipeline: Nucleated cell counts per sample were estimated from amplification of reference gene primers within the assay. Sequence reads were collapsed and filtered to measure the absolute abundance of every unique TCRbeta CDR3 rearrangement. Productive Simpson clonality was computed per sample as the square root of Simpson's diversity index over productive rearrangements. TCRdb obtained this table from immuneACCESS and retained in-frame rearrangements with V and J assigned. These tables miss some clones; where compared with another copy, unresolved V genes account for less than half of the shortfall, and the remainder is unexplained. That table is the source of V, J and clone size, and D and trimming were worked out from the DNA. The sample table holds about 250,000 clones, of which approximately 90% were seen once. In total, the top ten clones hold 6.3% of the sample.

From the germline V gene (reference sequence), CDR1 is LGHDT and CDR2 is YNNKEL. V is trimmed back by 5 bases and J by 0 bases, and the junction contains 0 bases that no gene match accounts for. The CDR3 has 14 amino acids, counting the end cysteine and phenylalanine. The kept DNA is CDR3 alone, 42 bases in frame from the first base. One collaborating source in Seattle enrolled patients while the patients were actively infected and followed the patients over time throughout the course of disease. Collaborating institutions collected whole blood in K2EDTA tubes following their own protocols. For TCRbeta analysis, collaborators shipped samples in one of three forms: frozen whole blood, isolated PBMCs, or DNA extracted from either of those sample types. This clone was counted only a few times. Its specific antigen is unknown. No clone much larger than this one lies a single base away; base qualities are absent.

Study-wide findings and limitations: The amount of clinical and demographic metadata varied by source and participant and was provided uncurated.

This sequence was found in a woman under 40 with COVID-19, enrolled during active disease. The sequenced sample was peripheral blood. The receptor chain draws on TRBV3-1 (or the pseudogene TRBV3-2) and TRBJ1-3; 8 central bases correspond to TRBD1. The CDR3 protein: CASSTGGSGNTIYF. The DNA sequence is TGTGCCAGCAGCACAGGGGGCTCTGGAAACACCATATATTTT.